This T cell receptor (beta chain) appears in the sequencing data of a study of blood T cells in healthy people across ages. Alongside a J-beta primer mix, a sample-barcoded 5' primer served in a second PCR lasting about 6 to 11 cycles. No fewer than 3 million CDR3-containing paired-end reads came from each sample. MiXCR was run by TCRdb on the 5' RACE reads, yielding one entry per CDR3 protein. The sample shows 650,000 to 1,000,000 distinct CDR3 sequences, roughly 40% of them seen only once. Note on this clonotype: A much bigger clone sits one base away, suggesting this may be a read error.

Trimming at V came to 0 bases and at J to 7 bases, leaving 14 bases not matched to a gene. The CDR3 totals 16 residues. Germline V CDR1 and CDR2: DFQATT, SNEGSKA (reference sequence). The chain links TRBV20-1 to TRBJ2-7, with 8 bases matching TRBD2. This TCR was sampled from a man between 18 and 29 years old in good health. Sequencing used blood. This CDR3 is CSARDWASGGGDEQYF. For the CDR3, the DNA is TGCAGTGCTAGAGATTGGGCCAGCGGGGGAGGCGATGAGCAGTACTTC.